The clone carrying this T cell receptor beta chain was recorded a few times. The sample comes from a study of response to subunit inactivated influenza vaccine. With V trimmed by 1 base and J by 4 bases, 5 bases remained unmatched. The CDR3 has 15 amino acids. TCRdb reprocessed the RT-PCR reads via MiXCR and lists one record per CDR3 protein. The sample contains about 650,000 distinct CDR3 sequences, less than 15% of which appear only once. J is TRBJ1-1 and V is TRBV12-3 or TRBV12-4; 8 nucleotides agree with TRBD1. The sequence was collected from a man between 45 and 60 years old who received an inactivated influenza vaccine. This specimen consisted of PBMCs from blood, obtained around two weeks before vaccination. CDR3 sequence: CASSLGPGGVTEAFF. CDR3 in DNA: TGTGCCAGCAGTTTAGGCCCAGGGGGCGTCACTGAAGCTTTCTTT.